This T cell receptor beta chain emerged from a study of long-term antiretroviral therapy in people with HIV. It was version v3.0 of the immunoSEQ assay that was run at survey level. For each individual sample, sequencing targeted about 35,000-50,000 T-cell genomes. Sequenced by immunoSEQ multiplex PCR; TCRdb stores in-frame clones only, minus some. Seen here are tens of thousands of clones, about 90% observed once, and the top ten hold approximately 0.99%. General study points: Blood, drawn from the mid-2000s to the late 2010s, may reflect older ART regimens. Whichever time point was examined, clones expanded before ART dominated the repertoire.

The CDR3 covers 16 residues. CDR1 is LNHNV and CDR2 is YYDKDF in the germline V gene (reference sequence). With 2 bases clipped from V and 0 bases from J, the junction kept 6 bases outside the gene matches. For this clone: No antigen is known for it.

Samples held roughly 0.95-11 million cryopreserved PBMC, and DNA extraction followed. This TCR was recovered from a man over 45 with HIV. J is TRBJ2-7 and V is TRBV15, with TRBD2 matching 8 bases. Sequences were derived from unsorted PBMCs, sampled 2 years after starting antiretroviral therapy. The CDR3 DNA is TGTGCCACCAGCAGAATGACTAGCGAAAGCTCCTACGAGCAGTACTTC. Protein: CATSRMTSESSYEQYF.